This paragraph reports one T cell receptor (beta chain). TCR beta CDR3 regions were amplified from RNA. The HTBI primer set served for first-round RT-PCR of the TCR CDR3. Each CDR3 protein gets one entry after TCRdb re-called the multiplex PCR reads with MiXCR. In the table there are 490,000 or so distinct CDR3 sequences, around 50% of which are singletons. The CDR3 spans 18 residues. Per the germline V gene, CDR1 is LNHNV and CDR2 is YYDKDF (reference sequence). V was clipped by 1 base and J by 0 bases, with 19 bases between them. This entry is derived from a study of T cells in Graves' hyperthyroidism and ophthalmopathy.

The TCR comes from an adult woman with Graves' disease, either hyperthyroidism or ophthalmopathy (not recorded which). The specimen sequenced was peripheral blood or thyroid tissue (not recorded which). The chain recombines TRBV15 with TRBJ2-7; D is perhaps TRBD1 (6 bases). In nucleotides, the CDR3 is TGTGCCACCAGCAGAGGACGCAGGGGCGAACCCGCCTCCTACGAGCAGTACTTC. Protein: CATSRGRRGEPASYEQYF.